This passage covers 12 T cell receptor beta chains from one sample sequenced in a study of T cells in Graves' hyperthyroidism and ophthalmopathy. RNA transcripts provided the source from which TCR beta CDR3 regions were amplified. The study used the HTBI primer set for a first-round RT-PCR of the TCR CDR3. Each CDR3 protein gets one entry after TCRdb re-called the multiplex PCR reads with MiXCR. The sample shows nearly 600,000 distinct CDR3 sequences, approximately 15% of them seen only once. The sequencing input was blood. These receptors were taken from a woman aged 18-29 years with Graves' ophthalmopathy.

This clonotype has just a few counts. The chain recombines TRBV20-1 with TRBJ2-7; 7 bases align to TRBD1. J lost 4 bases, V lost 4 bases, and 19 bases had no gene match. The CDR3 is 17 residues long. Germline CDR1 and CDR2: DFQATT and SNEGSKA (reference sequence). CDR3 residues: CSAIPPPATGSGYEQYF. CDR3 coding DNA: TGCAGTGCTATCCCACCGCCGGCGACAGGGTCAGGGTACGAGCAGTACTTC.

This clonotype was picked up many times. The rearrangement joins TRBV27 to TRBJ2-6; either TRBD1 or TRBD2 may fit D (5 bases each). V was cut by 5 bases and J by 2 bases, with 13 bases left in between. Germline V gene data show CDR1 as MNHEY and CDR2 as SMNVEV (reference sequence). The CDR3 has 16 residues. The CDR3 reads CASSLTWGPGANVLTF. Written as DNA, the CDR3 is TGTGCCAGCAGTCTTACTTGGGGACCTGGGGCCAACGTCCTGACTTTC.

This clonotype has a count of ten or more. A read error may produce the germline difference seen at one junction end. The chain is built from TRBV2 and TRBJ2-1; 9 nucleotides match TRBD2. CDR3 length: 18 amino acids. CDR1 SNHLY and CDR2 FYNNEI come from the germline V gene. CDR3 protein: CASSGVGKGLAGYSEQFF. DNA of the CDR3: TGTGCCAGCAGTGGGGTCGGAAAGGGGCTAGCGGGATACAGTGAGCAGTTCTTC.

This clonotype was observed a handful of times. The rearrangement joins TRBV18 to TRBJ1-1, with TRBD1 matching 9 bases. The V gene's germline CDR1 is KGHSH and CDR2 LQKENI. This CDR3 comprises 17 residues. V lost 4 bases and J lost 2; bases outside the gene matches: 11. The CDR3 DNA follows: TGTGCCAGCTCACGCCTCCTAGGACAGGGGTTTAACACTGAAGCTTTCTTT. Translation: CASSRLLGQGFNTEAFF.

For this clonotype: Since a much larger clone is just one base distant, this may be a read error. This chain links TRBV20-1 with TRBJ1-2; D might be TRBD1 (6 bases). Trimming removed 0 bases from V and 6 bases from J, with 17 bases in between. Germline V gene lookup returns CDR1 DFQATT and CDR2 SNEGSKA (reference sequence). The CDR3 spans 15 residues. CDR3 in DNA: TGCAGTGCTAGAGATTCTGCAGGGGTAATAGATGGCTACACCTTC. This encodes CSARDSAGVIDGYTF.

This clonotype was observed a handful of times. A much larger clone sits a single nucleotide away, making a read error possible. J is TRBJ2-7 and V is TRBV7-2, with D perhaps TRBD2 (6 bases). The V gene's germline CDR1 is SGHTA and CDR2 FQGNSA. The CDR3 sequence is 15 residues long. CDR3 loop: CAGSLAAGSPFEQYF. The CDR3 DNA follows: TGTGCCGGCAGCTTAGCCGCCGGGAGTCCTTTCGAGCAGTACTTC. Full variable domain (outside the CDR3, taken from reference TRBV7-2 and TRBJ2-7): GAGVSQSPSNKVTEKGKDVELRCDPISGHTALYWYRQSLGQGLEFLIYFQGNSAPDKSGLPSDRFSAERTGGSVSTLTIQRTQQEDSAVYLCAGSLAAGSPFEQYFGPGTRLTVT.

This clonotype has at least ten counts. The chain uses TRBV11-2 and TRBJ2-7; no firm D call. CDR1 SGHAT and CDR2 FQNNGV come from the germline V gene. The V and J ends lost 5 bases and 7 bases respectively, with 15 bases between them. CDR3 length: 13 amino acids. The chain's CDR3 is CASSLLTDWEQYF. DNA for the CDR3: TGTGCCAGCAGCCTTCTAACAGACTGGGAGCAGTACTTC.

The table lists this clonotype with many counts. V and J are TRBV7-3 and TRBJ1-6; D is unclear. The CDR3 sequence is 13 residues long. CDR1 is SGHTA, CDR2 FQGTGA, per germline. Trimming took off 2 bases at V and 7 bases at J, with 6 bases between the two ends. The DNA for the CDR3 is TGTGCCAGCAGCTTAGCCTTAAATTCACCCCTCCACTTT. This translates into CASSLALNSPLHF.

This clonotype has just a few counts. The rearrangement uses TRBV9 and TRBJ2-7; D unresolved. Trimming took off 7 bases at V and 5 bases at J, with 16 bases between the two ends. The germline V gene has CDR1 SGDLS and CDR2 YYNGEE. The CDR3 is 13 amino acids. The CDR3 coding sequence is TGTGCCAGCGCCGGCAGTCTCCGGGACGAGCAGTACTTC. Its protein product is CASAGSLRDEQYF.

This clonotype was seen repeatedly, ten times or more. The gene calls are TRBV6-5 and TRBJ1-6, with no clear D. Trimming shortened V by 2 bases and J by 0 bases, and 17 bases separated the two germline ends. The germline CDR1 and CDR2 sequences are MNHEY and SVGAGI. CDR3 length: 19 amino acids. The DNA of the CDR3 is TGTGCCAGCAGTTACGCTGTGGTTGAGGGCCTCTCCTATAATTCACCCCTCCACTTT. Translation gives CASSYAVVEGLSYNSPLHF.

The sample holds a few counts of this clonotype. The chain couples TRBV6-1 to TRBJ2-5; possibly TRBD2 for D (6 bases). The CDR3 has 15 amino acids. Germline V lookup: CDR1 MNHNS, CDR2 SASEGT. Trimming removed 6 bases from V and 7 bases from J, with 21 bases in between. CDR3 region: CASRVFRENYVTQYF. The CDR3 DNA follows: TGTGCCAGCAGGGTTTTCCGGGAGAATTATGTGACCCAGTACTTC.

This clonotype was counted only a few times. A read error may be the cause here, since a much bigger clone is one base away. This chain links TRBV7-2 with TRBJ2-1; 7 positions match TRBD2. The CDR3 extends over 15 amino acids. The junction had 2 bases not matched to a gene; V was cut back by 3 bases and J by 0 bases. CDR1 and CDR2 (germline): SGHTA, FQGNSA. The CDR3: CASSLGTTSYNEQFF. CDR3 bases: TGTGCCAGCAGCTTGGGGACTACCTCCTACAATGAGCAGTTCTTC.